These 28 T cell receptor beta chains share one sample of origin, sequenced in a study of T cell responses to AZD1222 COVID-19 vaccine. Measured with immunoSEQ multiplex PCR; TCRdb has only the in-frame clones, and not every one. Seen here are 50,000 to 70,000 clones, roughly 85% observed once, and the top ten hold roughly a fifth. This specimen consisted of peripheral blood, obtained on day 0 of MenACWY control vaccination. The source is an adult in good health.

The chain employs TRBV6-6 and TRBJ2-1, with D possibly TRBD2 on 6 matching bases. Germline V gives CDR1 MNHNY, CDR2 SVGAGI (reference sequence). Trimming left V 6 bases short and J 1 base short, with 13 bases between. The CDR3 runs 15 residues. CDR3 nucleotide sequence: TGTGCCAGCAGCGCGGGGCGGGGATCCTACAATGAGCAGTTCTTC. Amino acids: CASSAGRGSYNEQFF.

In regard to this clone: At one boundary the junction diverges from the germline segment, which might be a read error. Here the CDR3 reads CASSFKVGNEQFF. The CDR3, as DNA: TGTGCTAGCAGCTTTAAGGTTGGGAATGAGCAGTTCTTC. The chain couples TRBV7-7 to TRBJ2-1, with D uncertain. Germline V gene data show CDR1 as SSHAT and CDR2 as FNYEAQ (reference sequence). The CDR3 covers 13 residues.

This clone occurred a few times. The chain uses TRBV7-2 and TRBJ2-1; TRBD2 matches at 7 bases. The germline V gene encodes CDR1 SGHTA and CDR2 FQGNSA. The CDR3 has 14 residues. With V trimmed by 2 bases and J by 8 bases, 6 bases remained unmatched. This CDR3 is CASSLFAGVDEQFF. CDR3 in DNA: TGTGCCAGCAGCTTATTTGCGGGAGTGGATGAGCAGTTCTTC.

The chain links TRBV29-1 to TRBJ2-3, with no clear D. V lost 4 bases, J lost 1 base, and 12 bases lay in between. Germline-derived CDR1 and CDR2 are SQVTM and ANQGSEA. CDR3 length equals 14 residues. CDR3 region: CSVVAQIGTDTQYF. CDR3 coding DNA: TGCAGCGTTGTTGCTCAGATCGGCACAGATACGCAGTATTTT.

The V call is TRBV5-1, the J call TRBJ1-2, with 7 bases that match TRBD1. Looked up from germline, CDR1 is SGHRS and CDR2 is YFSETQ. Trimming took 2 bases from V and 1 from J; bases not matched to a gene: 8. The CDR3 runs to 16 residues. The CDR3 spells CASSLAGQVHNYGYTF. CDR3 coding DNA: TGCGCCAGCAGCTTAGCCGGACAGGTTCATAACTATGGCTACACCTTC. The complete variable domain, with remaining parts taken from reference TRBV5-1 and TRBJ1-2, reads KAGVTQTPRYLIKTRGQQVTLSCSPISGHRSVSWYQQTPGQGLQFLFEYFSETQRNKGNFPGRFSGRQFSNSRSEMNVSTLELGDSALYLCASSLAGQVHNYGYTFGSGTRLTVV.

This clone occurred once. The V and J genes are TRBV6-2 or TRBV6-3 and TRBJ2-5; 7 nucleotides align to TRBD1. This CDR3 is 13 amino acids long. Germline V gene sequence: CDR1 MNHEY, CDR2 SVGEGT. V gave up 2 bases and J gave up 6 bases; unmatched junction bases: 3. DNA of the CDR3: TGTGCCAGCAGTTACAGGGGGCAGAAGACCCAGTACTTC. The encoded protein is CASSYRGQKTQYF.

This clone has only one observation. The J gene is TRBJ1-1, the V gene TRBV29-1; no reliable D call. V lost 7 bases and J lost 1, with 10 bases in between. This CDR3 contains 12 residues. Per germline, CDR1 SQVTM and CDR2 ANQGSEA. The CDR3 nucleotides are TGCAGCGACGAACAAGGGAACACTGAAGCTTTCTTT. Its translation: CSDEQGNTEAFF.

This clone was seen a few times. The CDR3 reads CASSPLRDRAPGTEAFF. The CDR3 region has the DNA TGTGCCAGCTCACCCCTACGGGACAGGGCGCCGGGCACTGAAGCTTTCTTT. The genes are TRBV18 and TRBJ1-1; 9 bases agree with TRBD1. This CDR3 region has 17 residues. The germline V gene has CDR1 KGHSH and CDR2 LQKENI. The J segment lost 4 bases and the V segment lost 3 bases, leaving 12 bases of the junction unmatched.

The chain couples TRBV28 to TRBJ2-6; no clear D gene. The ends were cut back, 8 bases at V and 2 bases at J, with 19 bases in the middle. The CDR3 extends over 17 amino acids. In germline, CDR1 is MDHEN, CDR2 SYDVKM. The CDR3 DNA is TGTGCCAGCCAACCGCAACGAAAGGCCACTGGGGCCAACGTCCTGACTTTC. This sequence encodes CASQPQRKATGANVLTF.

The chain couples TRBV2 to TRBJ1-3; D gene ambiguous. CDR3 length equals 13 residues. The germline CDR1 and CDR2 sequences are SNHLY and FYNNEI. The V and J ends lost 6 bases and 5 bases respectively, with 11 bases between them. For the CDR3, the DNA is TGTGCCAGCAGCGCCCGGCCAAGAAACACCATATATTTT. Its protein is CASSARPRNTIYF.

This chain links TRBV7-9 with TRBJ2-2; no clear D. The germline V and J ends were trimmed by 0 bases and 4 bases, with 3 bases remaining between them. CDR1 and CDR2 (germline): SEHNR, FQNEAQ (reference sequence). This CDR3 contains 13 residues. CDR3 in amino acids: CASSLAITGELFF. In DNA, the CDR3 is TGTGCCAGCAGCTTAGCGATCACCGGGGAGCTGTTTTTT.

This sequence joins TRBV6-5 and TRBJ1-1; D is perhaps TRBD1 (6 bases). CDR3 length: 14 amino acids. Germline-derived CDR1 and CDR2 are MNHEY and SVGAGI. Deletions cut 3 bases from V and 3 bases from J, with 11 bases between. The CDR3 is CASSYAGADTEAFF. The CDR3 DNA sequence: TGTGCCAGCAGTTATGCAGGGGCGGACACTGAAGCTTTCTTT.

This clone was seen only a few times. V and J are TRBV29-1 and TRBJ1-1; tentatively, D is TRBD1 (6 bases). CDR3 length: 14 residues. V was trimmed by 2 bases and J by 1 base, leaving 11 bases between them. Germline V gene data show CDR1 as SQVTM and CDR2 as ANQGSEA. The CDR3 here is CSVESGTPNTEAFF. The CDR3 DNA is TGCAGCGTTGAATCCGGGACACCGAACACTGAAGCTTTCTTT. The full variable domain, rest sourced from reference TRBV29-1 and TRBJ1-1, is SAVISQKPSRDICQRGTSLTIQCQVDSQVTMMFWYRQQPGQSLTLIATANQGSEATYESGFVIDKFPISRPNLTFSTLTVSNMSPEDSSIYLCSVESGTPNTEAFFGQGTRLTVV.

V gene TRBV6-2 or TRBV6-3 combines with J gene TRBJ1-4; tentative D call: TRBD1 (6 bases). CDR3 length: 15 amino acids. V lost 2 bases and J 11 bases, leaving 18 bases between the germline ends. The V gene's germline CDR1 is MNHEY and CDR2 SVGEGT. The CDR3 nucleotides read TGTGCCAGCAGTTACCCCGGGACACCCATGTCTAAACTGTTTTTT. It is translated as CASSYPGTPMSKLFF.

This clone appeared a few times. The J gene is TRBJ1-1, the V gene TRBV30; tentatively, D is TRBD1 (6 bases). There are 13 residues in the CDR3. Trimming took 4 bases from V and 3 from J, leaving 12 bases between them. CDR1 GTSNPN and CDR2 SVGIG come from the germline V gene (reference sequence). The CDR3 DNA sequence: TGTGCCTGGAAAGAACAGGGTTACACTGAAGCTTTCTTT. This codes for CAWKEQGYTEAFF.

The chain recombines TRBV5-1 with TRBJ2-1; 8 bases agree with TRBD2. This CDR3 comprises 16 residues. In germline, CDR1 is SGHRS, CDR2 YFSETQ. V shed 4 bases and J 4 bases; nucleotides not matched to a gene: 10. The CDR3 coding sequence is TGCGCCAGCAGCCCGCAGGCGGGAGGTGGGTACAATGAGCAGTTCTTC. It encodes CASSPQAGGGYNEQFF.

V and J are TRBV4-1 and TRBJ2-6; D is ambiguous. The CDR3 is made up of 16 amino acids. The germline V gene has CDR1 MGHRA and CDR2 YSYEKL. Trimming took off 0 bases at V and 0 bases at J, with 6 bases between the two ends. CDR3 region: CASSQEGPSGANVLTF. The CDR3 bases are TGCGCCAGCAGCCAAGAGGGTCCCTCTGGGGCCAACGTCCTGACTTTC.

The gene calls are TRBV6-5 and TRBJ2-1; perhaps TRBD2 as D (5 bases). CDR1 and CDR2 from the germline V gene are MNHEY and SVGAGI. V gave up 2 bases and J gave up 7 bases, with 9 bases separating them. This CDR3 is built from 13 residues. In DNA, the CDR3 is TGTGCCAGCAGTTACGTGGGAGCAAATGAGCAGTTCTTC. It codes for CASSYVGANEQFF.

This clone was observed a single time. J is TRBJ2-3 and V is TRBV14, with TRBD2 matching 10 bases. Germline V gene sequence: CDR1 SGHDN, CDR2 FVKESK. V shed 7 bases and J 1 base; nucleotides not matched to a gene: 2. There are 14 residues in the CDR3. CDR3: CASNLAGGTDTQYF. The DNA of the CDR3 is TGTGCCAGCAACCTAGCGGGAGGCACAGATACGCAGTATTTT.

The chain has TRBV7-9 and TRBJ2-1, with 13 bases that match TRBD2. The CDR3 contains 17 residues. V trimming: 5 bases; J trimming: 4 bases; junction bases outside the gene matches: 8. Germline assignment: CDR1 SEHNR and CDR2 FQNEAQ (reference sequence). CDR3 nucleotide sequence: TGTGCCAGCAGCGGACTAGCGGGAGACGAAAAGTACAATGAGCAGTTCTTC. Its translation is CASSGLAGDEKYNEQFF. Using reference TRBV7-9 and TRBJ2-1 for the parts outside the CDR3, the full variable domain is DTGVSQNPRHKITKRGQNVTFRCDPISEHNRLYWYRQTLGQGPEFLTYFQNEAQLEKSRLLSDRFSAERPKGSFSTLEIQRTEQGDSAMYLCASSGLAGDEKYNEQFFGPGTRLTVL.

This chain joins TRBV25-1 and TRBJ2-2, with 10 bases fitting TRBD2. CDR3 size: 15 residues. Germline lookup yields CDR1 MGHDK and CDR2 SYGVNS. V trimming: 6 bases; J trimming: 3 bases; junction bases outside the gene matches: 4. CDR3 nucleotide sequence: TGTGCCAGCAGCCCAAGCGGGAGGGACACCGGGGAGCTGTTTTTT. It codes for CASSPSGRDTGELFF.

The rearrangement joins TRBV18 to TRBJ2-7; 7 positions agree with TRBD2. Germline values: CDR1 KGHSH, CDR2 LQKENI. The CDR3 length is 16 residues. J gave up 6 bases and V 2 bases, and 13 bases lay outside the gene matches. The CDR3 sequence is CASSPDNQGTGGEQYF. CDR3 DNA: TGTGCCAGCTCACCAGATAACCAGGGAACGGGGGGCGAGCAGTACTTC.

This chain links TRBV6-5 with TRBJ1-1, with D tentatively TRBD1 (5 bases). Looked up from germline, CDR1 is MNHEY and CDR2 is SVGAGI. The V end was cut by 6 bases, the J end by 10 bases, with 18 bases between. The CDR3 length is 13 residues. The CDR3 DNA follows: TGTGCCAGCAGAGGGACTAACCCGGGAGGAGCTTTCTTT. It is translated as CASRGTNPGGAFF.

The chain employs TRBV5-5 and TRBJ2-7; 15 bases match TRBD2. CDR1 and CDR2 (germline): SGHKS, YYEKEE (reference sequence). V lost 4 bases and J lost 6; bases outside the gene matches: 5. The CDR3 is 15 residues long. This CDR3 is CASSAGTSGRFEQYF. The CDR3 DNA reads as TGTGCCAGCAGCGCTGGGACTAGCGGGAGGTTCGAGCAGTACTTC.

The chain has TRBV20-1 and TRBJ2-7; 8 positions agree with TRBD2. The V and J ends lost 3 bases and 4 bases, in that order; junction bases with no gene match: 8. The CDR3 runs 14 residues. Germline assignment: CDR1 DFQATT and CDR2 SNEGSKA (reference sequence). The CDR3 spells CSASRLASTYEQYF. DNA for the CDR3: TGCAGTGCTAGTAGACTAGCGTCCACGTACGAGCAGTACTTC.

This rearrangement joins TRBV7-2 to TRBJ2-7, with D tentatively TRBD2 (5 bases). Per the germline V gene, CDR1 is SGHTA and CDR2 is FQGNSA. The CDR3 runs 13 residues. Trimming removed 1 base at V and 5 bases at J, with 9 bases between. In DNA form, the CDR3 reads TGTGCCAGCAGCTTAGGGCTCGGGGACGAGCAGTACTTC. This sequence encodes CASSLGLGDEQYF.

V gene TRBV7-9 combines with J gene TRBJ2-7; D remains unclear. V gave up 1 base and J gave up 7 bases, with 11 bases separating them. The CDR3 contains 13 residues. CDR1 and CDR2 (germline): SEHNR, FQNEAQ (reference sequence). The CDR3 loop is CASSLVAEGEQYF. CDR3 in DNA: TGTGCCAGCAGCTTAGTTGCGGAAGGGGAGCAGTACTTC. Filled out from reference TRBV7-9 and TRBJ2-7, the complete variable domain reads DTGVSQNPRHKITKRGQNVTFRCDPISEHNRLYWYRQTLGQGPEFLTYFQNEAQLEKSRLLSDRFSAERPKGSFSTLEIQRTEQGDSAMYLCASSLVAEGEQYFGPGTRLTVT.

V and J are TRBV2 and TRBJ2-7; D possibly corresponds to TRBD1 (10 bases). Trimming took 7 bases from V and 2 from J, leaving 24 bases between them. Per germline, CDR1 SNHLY and CDR2 FYNNEI. This CDR3 has 17 amino acids. CDR3 in amino acids: CASTRQGASGEAYEQYF. The CDR3 DNA is TGTGCCAGCACCAGACAGGGGGCTAGCGGGGAAGCCTACGAGCAGTACTTC.